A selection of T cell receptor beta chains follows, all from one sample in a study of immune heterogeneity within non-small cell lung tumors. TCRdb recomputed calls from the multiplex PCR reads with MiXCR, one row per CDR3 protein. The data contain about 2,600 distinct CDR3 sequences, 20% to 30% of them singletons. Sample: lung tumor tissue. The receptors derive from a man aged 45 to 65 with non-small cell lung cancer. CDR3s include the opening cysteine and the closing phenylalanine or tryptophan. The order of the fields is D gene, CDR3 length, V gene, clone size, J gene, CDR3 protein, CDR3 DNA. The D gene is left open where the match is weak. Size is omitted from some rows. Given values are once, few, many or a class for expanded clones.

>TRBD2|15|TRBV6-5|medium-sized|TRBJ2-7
CASSYSLAGDYEQYF
TGTGCCAGCAGTTACTCCCTAGCGGGGGACTACGAGCAGTACTTC
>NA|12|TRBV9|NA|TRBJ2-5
CASNGVGETQYF
TGTGCCAGCAACGGGGTCGGGGAGACCCAGTACTTC
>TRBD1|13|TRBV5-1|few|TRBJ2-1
CASRRTGDNEQFF
TGCGCCAGCAGAAGGACAGGGGACAATGAGCAGTTCTTC
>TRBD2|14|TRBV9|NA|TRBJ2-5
CASSDAGTKETQYF
TGTGCCAGCAGCGACGCCGGGACTAAAGAGACCCAGTACTTC
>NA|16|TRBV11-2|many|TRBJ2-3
CASSLGAWRLTDTQYF
TGTGCCAGCAGCTTAGGGGCCTGGAGGTTGACAGATACGCAGTATTTT
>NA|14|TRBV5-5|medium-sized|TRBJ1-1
CASSLDGGSTEAFF
TGTGCCAGCAGCTTGGACGGGGGGAGCACTGAAGCTTTCTTT
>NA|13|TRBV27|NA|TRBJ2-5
CATSLNLEETQYF
TGTGCCACCAGCTTAAATTTGGAGGAGACCCAGTACTTC
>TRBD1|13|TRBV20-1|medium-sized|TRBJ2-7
CSARTGTAYEQYF
TGCAGTGCTAGAACCGGGACAGCCTACGAGCAGTACTTC
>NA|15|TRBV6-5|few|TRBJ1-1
CASSYRDPRYTEAFF
TGTGCCAGCAGCTACCGGGACCCCAGGTACACTGAAGCTTTCTTT
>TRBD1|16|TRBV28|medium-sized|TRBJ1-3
CASSLRQGSIGNTIYF
TGTGCCAGCAGTCTGAGACAGGGTTCTATTGGAAACACCATATATTTT
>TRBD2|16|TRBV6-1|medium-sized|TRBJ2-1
CASRITSGSFYNEQFF
TGTGCCAGCAGAATTACTAGCGGGAGTTTTTACAATGAGCAGTTCTTC